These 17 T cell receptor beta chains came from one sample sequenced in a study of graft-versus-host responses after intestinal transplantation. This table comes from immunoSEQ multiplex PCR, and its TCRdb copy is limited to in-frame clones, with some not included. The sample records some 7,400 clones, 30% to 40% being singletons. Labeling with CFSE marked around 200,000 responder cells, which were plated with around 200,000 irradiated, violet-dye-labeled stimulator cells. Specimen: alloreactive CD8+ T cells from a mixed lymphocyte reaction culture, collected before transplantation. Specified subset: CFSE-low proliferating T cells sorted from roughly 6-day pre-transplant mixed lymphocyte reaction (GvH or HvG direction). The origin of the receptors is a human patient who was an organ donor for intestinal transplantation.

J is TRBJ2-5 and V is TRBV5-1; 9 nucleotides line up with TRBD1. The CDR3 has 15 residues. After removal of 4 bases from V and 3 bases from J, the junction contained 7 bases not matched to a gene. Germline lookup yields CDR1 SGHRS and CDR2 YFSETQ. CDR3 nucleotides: TGCGCCAGCAGCCCTAGGGGACAGGGAAAAGAGACCCAGTACTTC. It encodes CASSPRGQGKETQYF.

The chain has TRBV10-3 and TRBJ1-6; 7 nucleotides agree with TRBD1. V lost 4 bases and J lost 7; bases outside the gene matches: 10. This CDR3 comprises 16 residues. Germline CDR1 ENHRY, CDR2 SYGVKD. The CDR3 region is CAISGEGALLNSPLHF. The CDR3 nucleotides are TGTGCCATCAGTGGCGAGGGGGCCCTGCTAAATTCACCCCTCCACTTT.

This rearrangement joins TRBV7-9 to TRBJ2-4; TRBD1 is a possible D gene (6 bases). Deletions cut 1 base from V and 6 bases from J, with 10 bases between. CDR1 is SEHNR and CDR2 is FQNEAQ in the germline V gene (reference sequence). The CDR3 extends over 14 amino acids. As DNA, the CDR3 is TGTGCCAGCAGCTTAGTAGTAGGGGGAAACATTCAGTACTTC. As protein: CASSLVVGGNIQYF.

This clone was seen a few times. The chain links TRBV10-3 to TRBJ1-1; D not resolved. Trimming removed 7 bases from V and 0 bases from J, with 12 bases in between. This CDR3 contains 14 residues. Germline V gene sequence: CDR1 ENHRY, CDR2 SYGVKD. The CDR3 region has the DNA TGTGCCATCAATGAACCCTATATGAACACTGAAGCTTTCTTT. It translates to CAINEPYMNTEAFF.

CDR3 nucleotides: TGCGCCAGCAGCTTAAACAGGGTAACAGCTGGAAACACCATATATTTT. Its protein product is CASSLNRVTAGNTIYF. The V and J genes are TRBV5-1 and TRBJ1-3; maybe TRBD1 (6 bases). CDR1 SGHRS and CDR2 YFSETQ come from the germline V gene. This CDR3 has 16 residues. Trimming cost V 2 bases and J 2 bases, with 14 bases left between them.

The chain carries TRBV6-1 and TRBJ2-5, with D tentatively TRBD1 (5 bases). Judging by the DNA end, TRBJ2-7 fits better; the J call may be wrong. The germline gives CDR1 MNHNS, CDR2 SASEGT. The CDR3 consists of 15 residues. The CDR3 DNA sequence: TGTGCCAGCAGTGGGGGCCTAAATAGTGCCCACGAGCAGTACTTC. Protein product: CASSGGLNSAHEQYF.

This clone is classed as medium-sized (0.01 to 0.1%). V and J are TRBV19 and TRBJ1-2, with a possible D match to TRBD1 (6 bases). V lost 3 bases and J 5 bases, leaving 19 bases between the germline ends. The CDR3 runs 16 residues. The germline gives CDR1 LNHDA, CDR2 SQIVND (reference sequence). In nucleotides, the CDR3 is TGTGCCAGTAGTATGCCCCCACAGGGCCCGGTTTATGGCTACACCTTC. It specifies CASSMPPQGPVYGYTF.

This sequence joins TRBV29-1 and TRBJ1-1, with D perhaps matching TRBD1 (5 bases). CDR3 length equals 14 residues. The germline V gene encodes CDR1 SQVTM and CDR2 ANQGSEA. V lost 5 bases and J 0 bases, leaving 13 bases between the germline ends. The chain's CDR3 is CSVFPGGVNTEAFF. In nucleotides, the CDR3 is TGCAGCGTTTTCCCCGGGGGGGTGAACACTGAAGCTTTCTTT.

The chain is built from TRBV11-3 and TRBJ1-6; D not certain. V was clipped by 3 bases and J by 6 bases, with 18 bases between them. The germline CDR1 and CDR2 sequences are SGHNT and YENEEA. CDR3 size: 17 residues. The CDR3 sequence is CASSFQHTTLCNSPLHF. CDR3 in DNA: TGTGCCAGCAGCTTCCAACATACAACCCTTTGTAATTCACCCCTCCACTTT.

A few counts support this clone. CDR3: CAISEPGQGVNTEAFF. The CDR3 DNA follows: TGTGCCATCAGTGAGCCGGGACAGGGTGTAAACACTGAAGCTTTCTTT. V gene TRBV10-3 combines with J gene TRBJ1-1; TRBD1 aligns across 9 bases. The length of the CDR3 is 16 residues. Germline CDR1 ENHRY, CDR2 SYGVKD. V lost 2 bases, J lost 2 bases, and 6 bases stayed unmatched.

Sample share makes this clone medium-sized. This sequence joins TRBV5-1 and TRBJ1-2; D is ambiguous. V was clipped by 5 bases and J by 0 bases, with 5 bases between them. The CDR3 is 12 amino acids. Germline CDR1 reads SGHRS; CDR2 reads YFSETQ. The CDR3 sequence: CASSEANYGYTF. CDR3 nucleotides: TGCGCCAGCAGTGAGGCTAACTATGGCTACACCTTC.

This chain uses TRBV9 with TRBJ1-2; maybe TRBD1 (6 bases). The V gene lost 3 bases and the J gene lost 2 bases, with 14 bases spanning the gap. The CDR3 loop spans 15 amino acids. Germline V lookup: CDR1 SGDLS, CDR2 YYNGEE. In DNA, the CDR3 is TGTGCCAGCAGCGGAAACAGGGTAGAGAACTATGGCTACACCTTC. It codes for CASSGNRVENYGYTF.

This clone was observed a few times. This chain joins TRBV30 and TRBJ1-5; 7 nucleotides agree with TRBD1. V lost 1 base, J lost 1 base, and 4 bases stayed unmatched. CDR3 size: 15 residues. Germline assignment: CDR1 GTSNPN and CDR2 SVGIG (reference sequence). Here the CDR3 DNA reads TGTGCCTGGAGTGCCAGGGGGTCCAGCAATCAGCCCCAGCATTTT. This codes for CAWSARGSSNQPQHF.

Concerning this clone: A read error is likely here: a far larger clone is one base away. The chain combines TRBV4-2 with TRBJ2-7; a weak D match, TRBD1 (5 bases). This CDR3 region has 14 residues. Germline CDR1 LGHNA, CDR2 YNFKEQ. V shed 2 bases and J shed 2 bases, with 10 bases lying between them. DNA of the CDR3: TGTGCCAGCAGCCAAATAGACAGTACCTACGAGCAGTACTTC. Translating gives CASSQIDSTYEQYF.

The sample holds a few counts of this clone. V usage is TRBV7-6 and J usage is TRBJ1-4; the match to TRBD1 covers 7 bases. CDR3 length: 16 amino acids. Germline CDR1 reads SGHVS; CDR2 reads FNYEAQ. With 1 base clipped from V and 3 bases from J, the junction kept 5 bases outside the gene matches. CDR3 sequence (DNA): TGTGCCAGCAGCTTAGACTACAGGGGTGCTAATGAAAAACTGTTTTTT. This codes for CASSLDYRGANEKLFF.

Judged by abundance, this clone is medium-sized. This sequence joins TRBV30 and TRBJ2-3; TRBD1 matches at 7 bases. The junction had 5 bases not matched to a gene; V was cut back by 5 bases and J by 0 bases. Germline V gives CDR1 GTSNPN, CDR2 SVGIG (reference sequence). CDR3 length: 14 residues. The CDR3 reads CAWGQGVSTDTQYF. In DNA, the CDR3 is TGTGCCTGGGGCCAGGGGGTTAGCACAGATACGCAGTATTTT.

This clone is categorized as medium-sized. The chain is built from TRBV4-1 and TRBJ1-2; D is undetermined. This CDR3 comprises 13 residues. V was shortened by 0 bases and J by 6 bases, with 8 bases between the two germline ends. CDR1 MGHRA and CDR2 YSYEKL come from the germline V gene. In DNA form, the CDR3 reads TGCGCCAGCAGCCAAGAGATTCAGGATGGCTACACCTTC. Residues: CASSQEIQDGYTF.